This T cell receptor beta chain was identified in a study of T cells in tuberculosis. Study-level information: T cells were selected with CD1B tetramers loaded with glucose monomycolate.

Per germline, CDR1 SGHRS and CDR2 YFSETQ. This CDR3 region has 12 residues. V was pared by 5 bases and J by 0 bases, with 4 bases between. After thawing and overnight rest, PBMC were stained with GMM-loaded CD1B tetramer, viability dye and anti-CD3 for sorting. The lipid loaded on the CD1B tetramers was C32 glucose monomycolate from Rhodococcus equi. Assay used: immunoSEQ multiplex PCR; TCRdb lists only in-frame clones, some missing. The data show 55,000 to 70,000 clones, 81% seen once. This rearrangement joins TRBV5-1 to TRBJ2-3; no definite D call. Sample: CD1b-GMM tetramer-negative cells sorted from PBMCs. The TCR comes from an adult woman with latent tuberculosis. CDR3 in DNA: TGCGCCAGCAGTTCTAGCACAGATACGCAGTATTTT. This gives the protein CASSSSTDTQYF.